This T cell receptor beta chain was documented in a study of shared clonotypes between healthy human individuals. For the study at large: Donors had three CD4 naive, three CD4 memory, two CD8 naive and one CD8 memory plate apiece.

The CDR3 sequence is 14 residues long. With 2 bases removed from V and 7 bases from J, the gap between germline ends came to 11 bases. Germline-derived CDR1 and CDR2 are SNHLY and FYNNEI. Note on this clone: The antigen is unknown.

Study-level results: In contrast to clonotypes shared by all four donors, non-shared clonotypes had lower generation probabilities. Limited genetic and exposure-history diversity came from having few donors.

Sorted-subset replicate PCRs used approximately 200 ng of genomic DNA. This amount corresponded to 30,000 to 35,000 T cell genomes. TCRdb's table, derived via immunoSEQ multiplex PCR, lists solely in-frame clones and lacks some. The sample lists hundreds of thousands of clones; approximately 75% were seen once. This TCR was sampled from a woman younger than 45 in good health. The V gene is TRBV2, the J gene TRBJ2-2; D call uncertain. The sequenced sample consisted of memory CD4+ T cells sorted from blood. Subset meaning: CD45RA-negative fraction. CDR3 amino acids: CASSEIRSYGELFF. The CDR3 region has the DNA TGTGCCAGCAGTGAAATCAGGAGCTACGGGGAGCTGTTTTTT. Filled out from reference TRBV2 and TRBJ2-2, the complete variable domain reads EPEVTQTPSHQVTQMGQEVILRCVPISNHLYFYWYRQILGQKVEFLVSFYNNEISEKSEIFDDQFSVERPDGSNFTLKIRSTKLEDSAMYFCASSEIRSYGELFFGEGSRLTVL.